This T cell receptor beta chain was recorded in a study of T cell responses to AZD1222 COVID-19 vaccine. Study-wide results and caveats: Only after the peak T cell response were repertoires sampled. Clonal diversity was possibly underestimated; the donors were predominantly white British and more often female. Of spike-specific TCRs, nearly half reportedly target regions left unmutated in variants.

Germline V gene sequence: CDR1 MDHEN, CDR2 SYDVKM. The CDR3 has 14 amino acids. V was trimmed by 7 bases and J by 6 bases, leaving 18 bases between them. Libraries were prepared by immunoSEQ multiplex PCR; TCRdb keeps only in-frame clonotypes and omits some of them. Found here are about 130,000 clones, 88% of them singletons; the top ten hold roughly a sixth. In regard to this clone: Its target is unknown.

The source was peripheral blood, collected on day 0 of MenACWY control vaccination. This sequence originates from an adult in good health. The chain joins TRBV28 to TRBJ1-1; a weak D match, TRBD1 (5 bases). CDR3 loop: CASNPQGVHAEAFF. Written as DNA, the CDR3 is TGTGCCAGCAACCCTCAGGGTGTTCACGCTGAAGCTTTCTTT.